This T cell receptor beta chain was sequenced during a study of cytomegalovirus exposure and HLA in healthy donors. Study-wide results and limits: HLA allele associations emerged for around 15,000 TCR beta sequences in a later analysis, at 0.05 false discovery rate.

This clone was counted only a few times. Its matching antigen is unknown. The same CDR3 arises from other DNA sequences in this sample as well. Germline V gives CDR1 SGHRS, CDR2 YFSETQ. Trimming removed 7 bases at V and 4 bases at J, with 20 bases between. The CDR3 sequence is 16 residues long. PCR primers comprised 60 Vbeta and 13 Jbeta primers. The protocol was immunoSEQ multiplex PCR, while the TCRdb copy is restricted to in-frame clones and leaves out a portion. The sample contains about 200,000 clones, 70% to 80% of which appear only once. V gene TRBV5-1 combines with J gene TRBJ2-2; weak D call: TRBD2 (5 bases). This TCR was recovered from a male donor in good health and CMV-seronegative. Sequencing was done on a sample of PBMCs. The CDR3 DNA reads TGCGCCAGCTCCCGAGCGGCCGGTGGGTCCACCGGGGAGCTGTTTTTT. It translates to CASSRAAGGSTGELFF.